This TCR beta chain originates from a study of human T cells and chemical hapten exposure. General study findings and limits: Compared with pre-sensitization or healthy control sets, expanded TCRs clustered more.

Regarding this clonotype: Its antigen remains unidentified.

As processed by the authors: TCRs per sample had a median of approximately 88,000 and ranged from 23,224 to 690,600. Each CDR3 protein gets one entry after TCRdb re-called the RACE reads with MiXCR. TCRdb's processing, not the authors', yielded these V and J calls. This sample has just under 350,000 distinct CDR3 sequences, with 6% to 8.5% found just once. Time point in this sample: patch test 1, 2 weeks after DPC sensitization. Indicated treatment: therapeutic diphenylcyclopropenone sensitization with weekly scalp DPC. The CDR3 spans 14 residues. Trimming took off 3 bases at V and 3 bases at J, with 12 bases between the two ends. Germline-derived CDR1 and CDR2 are KGHSH and LQKENI.

The chain has TRBV18 and TRBJ2-7, with D uncertain. The receptor was derived from a woman between 18 and 30 years old with alopecia areata. Some clones in this sample may be carry-over from other donors' samples. The source was whole blood, collected in connection with sensitization to the hapten diphenylcyclopropenone (DPC). The CDR3 loop reads CASSPWAASYEQYF. CDR3 coding DNA: TGTGCCAGCTCACCCTGGGCAGCCAGCTACGAGCAGTACTTC.